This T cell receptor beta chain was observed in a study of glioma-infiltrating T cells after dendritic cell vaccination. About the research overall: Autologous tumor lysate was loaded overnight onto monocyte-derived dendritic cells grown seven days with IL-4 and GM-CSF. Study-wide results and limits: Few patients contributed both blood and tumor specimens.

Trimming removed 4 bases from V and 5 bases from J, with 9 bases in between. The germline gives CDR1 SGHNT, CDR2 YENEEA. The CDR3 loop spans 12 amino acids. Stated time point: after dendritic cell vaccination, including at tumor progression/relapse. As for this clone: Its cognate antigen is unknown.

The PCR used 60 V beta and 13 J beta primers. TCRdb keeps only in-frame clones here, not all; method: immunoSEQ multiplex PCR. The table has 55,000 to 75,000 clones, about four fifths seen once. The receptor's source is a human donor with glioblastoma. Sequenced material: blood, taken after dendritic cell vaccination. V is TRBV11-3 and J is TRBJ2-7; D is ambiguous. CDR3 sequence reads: CASSSVVDEQYF. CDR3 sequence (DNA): TGTGCCAGCAGCTCAGTCGTGGACGAGCAGTACTTC.